The TCR beta chain described here comes from a study of PD-1 blockade in classical Hodgkin lymphoma. Points from the study as a whole: Baseline diversity was lower in partial responders and progressors than complete responders.

With regard to this clone: Antigen unknown.

V shed 7 bases and J shed 1 base, with 13 bases lying between them. Per germline, CDR1 SQVTM and CDR2 ANQGSEA. The CDR3 has 13 amino acids. The time point is: cycle 4 day 1 (C4D1), after five to seven weeks of nivolumab. In every patient, relapse followed autologous stem cell transplantation, while exposure to brentuximab vedotin differed. CD4+ T cells were purified from thawed PBMCs by negative selection. Method: immunoSEQ multiplex PCR; TCRdb's copy keeps in-frame clones and lacks some. Here the sample spans around 18,000 clones, approximately 77% being singletons. The sequence came from a human donor with classical Hodgkin lymphoma. Sequencing was performed on CD4+ T cells from blood, taken before the fourth cycle of nivolumab. V gene TRBV29-1 combines with J gene TRBJ2-5, with D uncertain. The CDR3 sequence: CSALGSSQETQYF. The CDR3 bases are TGCAGCGCCCTGGGGTCAAGCCAAGAGACCCAGTACTTC.